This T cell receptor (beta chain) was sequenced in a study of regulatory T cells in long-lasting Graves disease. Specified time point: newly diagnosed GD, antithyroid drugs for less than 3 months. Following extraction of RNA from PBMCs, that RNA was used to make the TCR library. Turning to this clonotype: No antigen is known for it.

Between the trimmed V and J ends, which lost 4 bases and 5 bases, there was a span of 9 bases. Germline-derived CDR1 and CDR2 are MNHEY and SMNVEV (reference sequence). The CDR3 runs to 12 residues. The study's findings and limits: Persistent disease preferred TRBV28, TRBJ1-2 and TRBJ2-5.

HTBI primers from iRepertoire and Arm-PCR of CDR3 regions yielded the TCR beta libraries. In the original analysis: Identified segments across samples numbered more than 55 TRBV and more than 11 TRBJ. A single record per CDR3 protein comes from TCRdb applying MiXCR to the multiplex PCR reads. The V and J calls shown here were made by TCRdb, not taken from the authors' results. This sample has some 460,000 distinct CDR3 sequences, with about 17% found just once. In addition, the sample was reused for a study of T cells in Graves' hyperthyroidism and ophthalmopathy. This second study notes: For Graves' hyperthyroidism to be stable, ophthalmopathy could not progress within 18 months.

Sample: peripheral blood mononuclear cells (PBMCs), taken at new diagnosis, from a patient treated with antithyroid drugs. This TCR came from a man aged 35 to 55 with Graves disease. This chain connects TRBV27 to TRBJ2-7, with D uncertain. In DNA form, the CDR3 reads TGTGCCAGCAGTTATGGTAAACACGAGCAGTACTTC. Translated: CASSYGKHEQYF.